The rows below give T cell receptor beta chains drawn from one sample of a study of T-cell memory formation after mild COVID-19. TCRdb reanalysed the 5' RACE reads using MiXCR and keeps one entry per CDR3 protein. The data show 500,000 to 550,000 distinct CDR3 sequences, just over 20% seen once. Sequenced material: PBMCs or a T cell subset sorted from them (not recorded which). These receptors were taken from an adult woman who had mild COVID-19 (a few samples of this study predate the infection). Cell type and time point are not known. CDR3s include the opening cysteine and the closing phenylalanine or tryptophan. A D gene is named only where the DNA matches it firmly. Some rows mark clone size as missing; the rest say once, few, many or name a class of expanded clone.

j_call v_call clone_size d_call cdr3_aa cdr3_nt
TRBJ2-1 TRBV5-6 - - CASSPQGRLSYNEQFF TGTGCCAGCAGCCCCCAGGGACGGCTCTCCTACAATGAGCAGTTCTTC
TRBJ2-1 TRBV9 - - CASSVVGGPNNEQFF TGTGCCAGCAGCGTAGTGGGGGGGCCAAACAATGAGCAGTTCTTC
TRBJ2-2 TRBV5-5 few TRBD1 CASGPGQMNTGELFF TGTGCCAGCGGACCGGGACAGATGAACACCGGGGAGCTGTTTTTT
TRBJ2-5 TRBV24-1 few - CATNSGAGWEETQYF TGTGCCACCAATTCGGGGGCAGGGTGGGAAGAGACCCAGTACTTC
TRBJ2-1 TRBV11-2 many TRBD2 CASRRGTSGKNEQFF TGTGCCAGCAGGAGGGGGACTAGCGGGAAGAATGAGCAGTTCTTC
TRBJ2-7 TRBV2 few - CASSEGGGAYEQYF TGTGCCAGCAGTGAAGGAGGGGGGGCATACGAGCAGTACTTC
TRBJ2-1 TRBV7-6 few TRBD2 CASSPAPGLQYNEQFF TGTGCCAGCAGCCCTGCTCCGGGACTACAATACAATGAGCAGTTCTTC
TRBJ1-6 TRBV5-1 few - CASSLGQGDANSPLHF TGCGCCAGCAGCTTGGGTCAGGGCGATGCTAATTCACCCCTCCACTTT
TRBJ2-2 TRBV12-3/TRBV12-4 - TRBD2 CASTGTSGETGELFF TGTGCCAGCACCGGGACTAGCGGGGAGACCGGGGAGCTGTTTTTT
TRBJ2-1 TRBV6-2/TRBV6-3 - - CASSRRGLGNEQFF TGTGCCAGCAGTCGACGGGGACTCGGCAATGAGCAGTTCTTC
TRBJ2-7 TRBV30 - - CAWTRTLDRSYEQYF TGTGCCTGGACAAGAACCCTGGACCGATCCTACGAGCAGTACTTC
TRBJ2-2 TRBV7-9 many TRBD1 CASRFTGGATGELFF TGTGCCAGCAGGTTCACAGGGGGCGCGACCGGGGAGCTGTTTTTT
TRBJ2-7 TRBV27 few TRBD1 CASRGTGWSYEQYF TGTGCCAGCAGAGGGACAGGGTGGAGCTACGAGCAGTACTTC
TRBJ2-3 TRBV20-1 few - CSPRRGSGSTDTQYF TGCAGCCCCCGTCGGGGCAGCGGCTCCACAGATACGCAGTATTTT
TRBJ1-1 TRBV6-5 - TRBD1 CASSYQAGGARNTEAFF TGTGCCAGCAGTTACCAGGCAGGGGGCGCGAGGAACACTGAAGCTTTCTTT
TRBJ2-5 TRBV18 few TRBD1 CASSRNPGTAPKETQYF TGTGCCAGCTCGCGCAATCCCGGGACAGCTCCTAAGGAGACCCAGTACTTC
TRBJ2-7 TRBV6-2/TRBV6-3 many TRBD2 CASSSGTYSYEQYF TGTGCCAGCAGTAGCGGGACCTATTCCTACGAGCAGTACTTC
TRBJ2-3 TRBV2 - - CASRKARTTDTQYF TGTGCCAGCAGAAAGGCTAGGACCACAGATACGCAGTATTTT
TRBJ2-7 TRBV7-2 few - CASSLEANGLPYQREQYF TGTGCCAGCAGCTTAGAGGCGAATGGACTCCCCTACCAGAGGGAGCAGTACTTC
TRBJ2-7 TRBV7-8 - TRBD1 CASSSQGATSEQYF TGTGCCAGCAGCTCACAGGGGGCTACTAGCGAGCAGTACTTC
TRBJ2-7 TRBV6-6 few TRBD1 CASSYFGTGYEQYF TGTGCCAGCAGTTACTTCGGGACAGGCTACGAGCAGTACTTC
TRBJ2-7 TRBV20-1 - - CSARDSRSPSYEQYF TGCAGTGCTAGAGATTCGAGGTCCCCGTCCTACGAGCAGTACTTC
TRBJ2-2 TRBV29-1 many - CSVGSTGELFF TGCAGCGTTGGTTCGACCGGGGAGCTGTTTTTT
TRBJ1-2 TRBV5-1 few - CASSLAGTNYGYTF TGCGCCAGCAGCTTGGCAGGAACTAACTATGGCTACACCTTC
TRBJ2-1 TRBV7-8 - - CASTKAGSSYNEQFF TGTGCCAGCACCAAAGCAGGAAGCTCCTACAATGAGCAGTTCTTC
TRBJ2-5 TRBV7-6 many TRBD2 CASSFSGEETQYF TGTGCCAGCAGTTTTAGCGGGGAAGAGACCCAGTACTTC
TRBJ2-5 TRBV6-6 few TRBD1 CASSYGDRGETQYF TGTGCCAGCAGTTACGGCGACAGGGGAGAGACCCAGTACTTC
TRBJ2-7 TRBV12-3/TRBV12-4 many - CASSLTRGAGYEQYF TGTGCCAGCAGTTTAACCCGGGGGGCAGGTTACGAGCAGTACTTC
TRBJ2-7 TRBV7-2 many - CASRRTGFSYEQYF TGTGCCAGCAGGCGGACTGGTTTCTCCTACGAGCAGTACTTC
TRBJ1-2 TRBV12-3/TRBV12-4 - - CASRPPGDYGYTF TGTGCCAGCAGGCCCCCTGGGGACTATGGCTACACCTTC
TRBJ2-7 TRBV5-5 - TRBD2 CASSLVLLAGGPVEQYF TGTGCCAGCAGCTTGGTCCTCTTAGCGGGAGGGCCAGTCGAGCAGTACTTC
TRBJ1-2 TRBV7-9 - TRBD1 CASSNEPGQGAGYTF TGTGCCAGCAGCAATGAACCGGGACAGGGGGCGGGCTACACCTTC
TRBJ2-1 TRBV28 - - CASSSPIPGEQFF TGTGCCAGCAGCTCCCCCATACCCGGTGAGCAGTTCTTC
TRBJ1-3 TRBV29-1 - - CSVESQGATIYF TGCAGCGTTGAGTCCCAGGGAGCCACCATATATTTT
TRBJ2-7 TRBV20-1 - - CSATPGMLYEQYF TGCAGTGCTACGCCCGGAATGTTGTACGAGCAGTACTTC
TRBJ2-5 TRBV5-1 few - CASSLVGLQETQYF TGCGCCAGCAGCTTGGTGGGACTCCAAGAGACCCAGTACTTC
TRBJ2-1 TRBV3-1 few TRBD2 CASSQASGRGGPQFF TGTGCCAGCAGCCAAGCAAGCGGGAGGGGAGGACCGCAGTTCTTC
TRBJ1-5 TRBV6-5 - - CASSYGQGYNQPQHF TGTGCCAGCAGTTACGGGCAGGGGTACAATCAGCCCCAGCATTTT
TRBJ2-7 TRBV12-3/TRBV12-4 many - CASSRGNEQYF TGTGCCAGCAGTCGGGGTAACGAGCAGTACTTC
TRBJ2-1 TRBV7-9 few TRBD2 CASSPLAGVQFF TGTGCCAGCAGCCCCCTGGCGGGAGTGCAGTTCTTC
TRBJ1-2 TRBV6-5 - - CASSGKQKSYGYTF TGTGCCAGCAGTGGCAAACAGAAGTCCTATGGCTACACCTTC
TRBJ1-1 TRBV5-6 - TRBD1 CASSFLSRDRGWGETEAFF TGTGCCAGCAGCTTCTTATCCCGGGACAGGGGATGGGGAGAAACTGAAGCTTTCTTT
TRBJ2-1 TRBV24-1 - - CATSEGNSPNEQFF TGTGCCACCAGTGAGGGGAATTCCCCCAATGAGCAGTTCTTC
TRBJ1-3 TRBV12-3/TRBV12-4 few - CASSSHLGGLTYSSGNTIYF TGTGCCAGCAGCTCCCACCTTGGGGGTCTGACCTACTCCTCTGGAAACACCATATATTTT
TRBJ2-4 TRBV20-1 many - CSAYRTGGTKNIQYF TGCAGTGCATACCGTACTGGAGGTACCAAAAACATTCAGTACTTC
TRBJ2-7 TRBV6-2/TRBV6-3 - TRBD1 CASMRGQFSSEQYF TGTGCCAGCATGAGGGGACAGTTTAGTTCCGAGCAGTACTTC
TRBJ2-1 TRBV4-3 few - CASSPGRSYNEQFF TGCGCCAGCAGCCCGGGTCGCTCCTACAATGAGCAGTTCTTC
TRBJ2-5 TRBV25-1 - - CASSQPTGPQETQYF TGTGCCAGCAGTCAACCGACAGGTCCACAAGAGACCCAGTACTTC
TRBJ2-2 TRBV29-1 few TRBD1 CSVPRRQGSTGELFF TGCAGCGTTCCCCGGCGACAGGGATCCACCGGGGAGCTGTTTTTT
TRBJ2-1 TRBV11-2 - TRBD1 CASSWRQGGSSGEQFF TGTGCCAGCAGTTGGAGACAGGGCGGTTCGTCTGGTGAGCAGTTCTTC
TRBJ2-6 TRBV5-1 - - CASSFPVSSGANVLTF TGCGCCAGCAGCTTCCCAGTCAGCTCTGGGGCCAACGTCCTGACTTTC
TRBJ1-1 TRBV5-1 - - CASSLVIGGAEAFF TGCGCCAGCAGCTTGGTAATCGGGGGCGCTGAAGCTTTCTTT
TRBJ1-2 TRBV5-1 - - CASSLSTAANYGYTF TGCGCCAGCAGCTTGTCAACAGCGGCTAACTATGGCTACACCTTC